The 22 T cell receptor beta chains listed next were all sequenced from one sample in a study of shared clonotypes between healthy human individuals. Sequenced by immunoSEQ multiplex PCR; TCRdb stores in-frame clones only, minus some. The sample records a few million clones, 80% to 95% being singletons. Material: naive CD4+ T cells from PBMCs. Stated subset: CD45RA+ positively selected. The receptors stem from a man younger than 30 in good health. Some clones in this sample may be carry-over from other donors' samples.

This clone appeared a few times. The sample carries other DNA sequences with the same CDR3. This chain joins TRBV2 and TRBJ1-5; the match to TRBD1 covers 11 bases. V gave up 4 bases and J gave up 5 bases; unmatched junction bases: 1. Germline V gives CDR1 SNHLY, CDR2 FYNNEI. CDR3 length: 14 residues. The CDR3, as DNA: TGTGCCAGCAGTGGGACAGGGGGCTATCAGCCCCAGCATTTT. It encodes CASSGTGGYQPQHF.

The genes are TRBV28 and TRBJ1-2; D ambiguous. The CDR3 length is 16 residues. CDR1 is MDHEN, CDR2 SYDVKM, per germline. Trimming pared 6 bases from V and 0 bases from J, leaving 17 bases between. The chain's CDR3 is CASRNTYQEPNYGYTF. The DNA of the CDR3 is TGTGCCAGCAGGAACACCTACCAGGAACCTAACTATGGCTACACCTTC.

The gene calls are TRBV4-1 and TRBJ2-3; TRBD2 might be the D (5 bases). Trimming took 1 base from V and 6 from J, leaving 11 bases between them. From germline, CDR1 is MGHRA and CDR2 YSYEKL. CDR3 size: 14 residues. The CDR3 DNA sequence: TGCGCCAGCAGCCAAGGTGGGAGCCCCGATACGCAGTATTTT. It specifies CASSQGGSPDTQYF.

CDR3 coding DNA: TGCGCCAGCAGCCAAGGAATTCTAGAGACCCAGTACTTC. Translated: CASSQGILETQYF. The V and J genes are TRBV4-1 and TRBJ2-5; D is unclear. This CDR3 is 13 amino acids long. Germline values: CDR1 MGHRA, CDR2 YSYEKL. The V end was cut by 1 base, the J end by 4 bases, with 7 bases between.

V usage is TRBV29-1 and J usage is TRBJ1-2, with TRBD1 as a possible D gene (5 bases). The CDR3 consists of 12 residues. Germline lookup yields CDR1 SQVTM and CDR2 ANQGSEA. Trimming cost V 3 bases and J 7 bases, with 12 bases left between them. The CDR3 loop reads CSVEPGDGGYTF. The CDR3, as DNA: TGCAGCGTTGAGCCCGGGGACGGTGGCTACACCTTC.

The genes are TRBV7-2 and TRBJ2-3; 9 nucleotides align to TRBD2. This CDR3 has 16 residues. V lost 1 base, J lost 6 bases, and 8 bases stayed unmatched. The germline V gene encodes CDR1 SGHTA and CDR2 FQGNSA. The CDR3, as DNA: TGTGCCAGCAGCTTAGGGCTAGCGGGGCGCGTGGATACGCAGTATTTT. Its translation is CASSLGLAGRVDTQYF. Looking up the rest from reference TRBV7-2 and TRBJ2-3 gives the full variable domain: GAGVSQSPSNKVTEKGKDVELRCDPISGHTALYWYRQSLGQGLEFLIYFQGNSAPDKSGLPSDRFSAERTGGSVSTLTIQRTQQEDSAVYLCASSLGLAGRVDTQYFGPGTRLTVL.

The V and J genes are TRBV5-1 and TRBJ1-2; 9 nucleotides agree with TRBD1. The V and J ends lost 1 base and 6 bases, in that order; junction bases with no gene match: 1. Germline V gene data show CDR1 as SGHRS and CDR2 as YFSETQ. The CDR3 runs 13 residues. CDR3 sequence: CASSLWTGDGYTF. CDR3 sequence (DNA): TGCGCCAGCAGCTTGTGGACAGGGGATGGCTACACCTTC.

The J gene is TRBJ1-3, the V gene TRBV6-5, with 7 bases matching TRBD1. Germline V lookup: CDR1 MNHEY, CDR2 SVGAGI. Germline trimming cut 5 bases from V and 4 bases from J; bases unmatched to any gene: 5. The CDR3 has 14 residues. The DNA for the CDR3 is TGTGCCAGCAGTACGGACAGGAGAGGAAACACCATATATTTT. Amino acid sequence: CASSTDRRGNTIYF.

With regard to this clone: Distinct nucleotide sequences in the sample also encode this CDR3. The V gene is TRBV6-1, the J gene TRBJ1-2; maybe TRBD1 (6 bases). CDR3 length: 14 amino acids. Germline CDR1 MNHNS, CDR2 SASEGT. The V end was cut by 2 bases, the J end by 1 base, with 8 bases between. Written as DNA, the CDR3 is TGTGCCAGCAGTGAAAGGGGGGGTAACTATGGCTACACCTTC. The encoded protein is CASSERGGNYGYTF.

Concerning this clone: This CDR3 is also generated by other DNA sequences in the sample. The genes are TRBV18 and TRBJ2-5; D is uncertain. Trimming left V 1 base short and J 3 bases short, with 6 bases between. Germline lookup yields CDR1 KGHSH and CDR2 LQKENI. This CDR3 has 13 amino acids. CDR3 protein: CASSPRVEETQYF. The CDR3 region has the DNA TGTGCCAGCTCACCACGGGTAGAAGAGACCCAGTACTTC.

V is TRBV6-5 and J is TRBJ1-4, with D unresolved. The V end lost 6 bases, the J end lost 8 bases, and 16 bases lay between the germline ends. The CDR3 extends over 14 amino acids. Germline CDR1 is MNHEY and CDR2 is SVGAGI. This CDR3 is CASRPRRVQEKLFF. As DNA, the CDR3 is TGTGCCAGCAGACCGCGGAGGGTTCAGGAAAAACTGTTTTTT.

The chain recombines TRBV5-6 with TRBJ2-7; D perhaps matches TRBD1 (7 bases). CDR1 and CDR2 (germline): SGHDT, YYEEEE. The CDR3 extends over 15 amino acids. Deletions cut 4 bases from V and 4 bases from J, with 18 bases between. Written as DNA, the CDR3 is TGTGCCAGCAGCCCGGGGGTTGGGACAGCGTACGAGCAGTACTTC. Translation: CASSPGVGTAYEQYF.

The chain is built from TRBV15 and TRBJ1-1; 8 nucleotides align to TRBD1. Trimming took 3 bases from V and 1 from J; bases not matched to a gene: 1. This CDR3 region has 14 residues. Germline values: CDR1 LNHNV, CDR2 YYDKDF (reference sequence). DNA of the CDR3: TGTGCCACCAGCAGCCAGGGGGCGAACACTGAAGCTTTCTTT. It translates to CATSSQGANTEAFF.

Notes on this clone: The DNA is left out, because the CDR3 cannot be placed on it with certainty; the CDR3 is given as TCRdb lists it. This rearrangement joins TRBV2 to TRBJ1-2. Germline loops: CDR1 SNHLY, CDR2 FYNNEI. The CDR3 contains 11 residues when both ends are counted. The CDR3 protein is CASREVGLGTF.

The V call is TRBV7-9, the J call TRBJ1-1; the D is unclear. CDR3 size: 15 residues. V was trimmed by 5 bases and J by 2 bases, leaving 15 bases between them. The germline V gene encodes CDR1 SEHNR and CDR2 FQNEAQ (reference sequence). The chain's CDR3 is CASSPTLPGNTEAFF. CDR3 in DNA: TGTGCCAGCAGCCCGACCCTTCCGGGAAACACTGAAGCTTTCTTT.

The V and J genes are TRBV27 and TRBJ2-7, with D perhaps being TRBD1 or TRBD2 (7 bases each). The CDR3 extends over 15 amino acids. The germline CDR1 and CDR2 sequences are MNHEY and SMNVEV (reference sequence). Trimming cost V 7 bases and J 2 bases, with 18 bases left between them. The chain's CDR3 is CASNSRGGATYEQYF. The CDR3, as DNA: TGTGCCAGCAACTCCAGGGGGGGGGCAACCTACGAGCAGTACTTC.

The chain uses TRBV5-4 and TRBJ1-6; possible D gene TRBD1, 5 bases. V gave up 3 bases and J gave up 10 bases, with 14 bases separating them. Germline V gives CDR1 SGHNT, CDR2 YYREEE (reference sequence). This CDR3 is 14 amino acids long. CDR3 sequence reads: CASSSAGPGSPLHF. The CDR3 DNA sequence: TGTGCCAGCAGCTCCGCGGGGCCAGGATCACCCCTCCACTTT.

The chain employs TRBV7-9 and TRBJ2-5, with 7 bases that match TRBD1. With 4 bases clipped from V and 7 bases from J, the junction kept 9 bases outside the gene matches. The CDR3 contains 14 residues. Germline CDR1 is SEHNR and CDR2 is FQNEAQ (reference sequence). The CDR3 region is CASSSGEPGGTQYF. Written as DNA, the CDR3 is TGTGCCAGCAGCTCCGGCGAGCCAGGGGGGACCCAGTACTTC. The full variable domain, with the rest looked up from reference TRBV7-9 and TRBJ2-5, is DTGVSQNPRHKITKRGQNVTFRCDPISEHNRLYWYRQTLGQGPEFLTYFQNEAQLEKSRLLSDRFSAERPKGSFSTLEIQRTEQGDSAMYLCASSSGEPGGTQYFGPGTRLLVL.

Comments on this clone: Additional DNA sequences in this sample encode the identical CDR3. The chain uses TRBV7-2 and TRBJ2-3; no clear D gene. The length of the CDR3 is 12 residues. Per the germline V gene, CDR1 is SGHTA and CDR2 is FQGNSA. Trimming removed 1 base from V and 6 bases from J, with 5 bases in between. The CDR3 DNA follows: TGTGCCAGCAGCTTAGACGCGGATACGCAGTATTTT. This codes for CASSLDADTQYF.

V usage is TRBV7-8 and J usage is TRBJ1-4; D might be TRBD1 (5 bases). V lost 5 bases to trimming and J lost 8 bases, with 9 bases between them. There are 12 residues in the CDR3. Germline values: CDR1 SGHVS, CDR2 FQNEAQ. The CDR3 coding sequence is TGTGCCAGCAGCACGACAGCAGAAAAACTGTTTTTT. Translation: CASSTTAEKLFF.

A few counts support this clone. The V call is TRBV19, the J call TRBJ1-5; 8 bases are a match to TRBD1. CDR1 LNHDA and CDR2 SQIVND come from the germline V gene (reference sequence). V was clipped by 5 bases and J by 2 bases; unmatched bases: 11. The CDR3 loop spans 17 amino acids. CDR3 region: CASSPGQVLFGNQPQHF. CDR3 in DNA: TGTGCCAGTAGTCCGGGACAGGTACTTTTTGGCAATCAGCCCCAGCATTTT.

The J gene is TRBJ2-7, the V gene TRBV5-4; 11 nucleotides match TRBD2. V shed 2 bases, J shed 6 bases, and the junction held 4 bases outside the gene matches. Germline V gene sequence: CDR1 SGHNT, CDR2 YYREEE (reference sequence). This CDR3 has 14 residues. This CDR3 reads CASSFGLAGGEQYF. CDR3 DNA: TGTGCCAGCAGCTTTGGGCTAGCGGGAGGCGAGCAGTACTTC.